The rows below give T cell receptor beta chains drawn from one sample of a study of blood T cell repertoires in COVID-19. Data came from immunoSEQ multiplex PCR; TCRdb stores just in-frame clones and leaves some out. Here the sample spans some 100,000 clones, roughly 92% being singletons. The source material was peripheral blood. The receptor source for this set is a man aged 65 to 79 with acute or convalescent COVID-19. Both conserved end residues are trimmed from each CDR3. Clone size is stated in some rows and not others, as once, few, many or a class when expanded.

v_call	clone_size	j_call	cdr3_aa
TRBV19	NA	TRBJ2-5	ASSSRQGTSPQTQY
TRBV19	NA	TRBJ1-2	ASSIDGQAHYGYT
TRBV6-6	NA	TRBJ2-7	ASSYSKGTYEQY
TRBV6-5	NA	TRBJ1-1	ASSYDRGSSTEAF
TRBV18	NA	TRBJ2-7	ASSPRVAEGYEQY
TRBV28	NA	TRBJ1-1	ASKDAPGTEAF
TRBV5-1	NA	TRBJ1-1	ASSPYTGGTEAF
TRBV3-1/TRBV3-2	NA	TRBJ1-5	ASSQDRGQPQH
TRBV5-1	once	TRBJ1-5	ASSWDRAGPQH
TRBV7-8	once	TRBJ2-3	ASSSRTGFTDTQY
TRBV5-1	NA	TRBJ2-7	ASRSLADLAYEQY
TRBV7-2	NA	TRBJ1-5	ASTHARNQPQH
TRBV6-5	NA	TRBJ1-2	ASSYGRNYGYT
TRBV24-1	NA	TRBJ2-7	ATSDGEYEQY
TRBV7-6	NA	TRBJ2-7	ASSLAQWVRDSRQY
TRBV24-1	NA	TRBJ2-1	ATGPRDRGLGEQF
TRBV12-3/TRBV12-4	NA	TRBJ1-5	ASRSQGGQPQH
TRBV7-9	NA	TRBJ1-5	ASSLVTVGQGRQPQH
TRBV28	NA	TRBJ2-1	ASGLPRRRSYNEQF
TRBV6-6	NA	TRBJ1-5	ASSYTGNQPQH
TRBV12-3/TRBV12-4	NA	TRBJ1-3	ATKQGAGNTIY
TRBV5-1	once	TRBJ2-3	ASSLAPQGHTDTQY
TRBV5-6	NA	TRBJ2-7	ASRGDSYEQY
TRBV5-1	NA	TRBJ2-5	ASSPLAGGIQETQY
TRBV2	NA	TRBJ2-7	ASTGTSSYEQY
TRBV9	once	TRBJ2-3	ASSVAGGRPTDTQY
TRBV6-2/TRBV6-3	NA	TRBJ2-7	ASSYGGWSYEQY
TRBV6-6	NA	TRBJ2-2	ASSYSRQGAGELF
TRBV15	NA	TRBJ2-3	ATSRGLEADTQY
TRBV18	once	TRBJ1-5	ASSPQQGQGGQPQH
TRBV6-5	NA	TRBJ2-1	ASSYMSSGPYNEQF